The 8 T cell receptor beta chains below come from one sample, sequenced in a study of blood T cells in healthy people across ages (dated by TCRdb to the mid-2010s). Libraries came from 5' RACE. The run used an Illumina HiSeq 2500. A second PCR of 7 to 11 cycles was performed with a sample-barcoded 5' primer and a J-beta primer mix. In TCRdb, the public reads were trimmed at Q25 with fastp and aligned with MiXCR, with productive beta chains retained. Rows merge per CDR3 protein into single entries with the most common DNA and genes. This sample lists roughly 680,000 distinct CDR3 sequences; 45% to 50% were detected once. The ten largest clones add up to 25% to 35% of the sample. The sample was blood. All receptors come from a woman aged 55-69 years in good health.

This clonotype was counted a few times. Germline and junction disagree at one end, which may indicate a read error. V is TRBV7-2 and J is TRBJ2-3; D is undetermined. The germline V gene has CDR1 SGHTA and CDR2 FQGNSA. The CDR3 spans 14 residues. The CDR3 spells CASSLGHSTDTQYF. CDR3 DNA: TGTGCCAGCAGTTTAGGGCATAGCACAGATACGCAGTATTTT. Variable domain in full (rest from reference TRBV7-2 and TRBJ2-3): GAGVSQSPSNKVTEKGKDVELRCDPISGHTALYWYRQSLGQGLEFLIYFQGNSAPDKSGLPSDRFSAERTGGSVSTLTIQRTQQEDSAVYLCASSLGHSTDTQYFGPGTRLTVL.

The chain links TRBV20-1 to TRBJ2-1; TRBD2 is a possible D gene (6 bases). Trimming removed 1 base from V and 6 bases from J, with 22 bases in between. CDR1 and CDR2 (germline): DFQATT, SNEGSKA (reference sequence). The CDR3 totals 17 residues. CDR3 nucleotides: TGCAGTGCTAGAGTTCTCTTAGCGGCCACCTTCATCAATGAGCAGTTCTTC. Protein product: CSARVLLAATFINEQFF.

The chain links TRBV2 to TRBJ2-7; 10 bases align to TRBD2. Germline trimming cut 3 bases from V and 6 bases from J; bases unmatched to any gene: 5. From germline, CDR1 is SNHLY and CDR2 FYNNEI. This CDR3 has 14 residues. The CDR3 bases are TGTGCCAGCAGTGACGCTAGCGGGAGCTCCGAGCAGTACTTC. It encodes CASSDASGSSEQYF. Complete variable domain (other parts from reference TRBV2 and TRBJ2-7): EPEVTQTPSHQVTQMGQEVILRCVPISNHLYFYWYRQILGQKVEFLVSFYNNEISEKSEIFDDQFSVERPDGSNFTLKIRSTKLEDSAMYFCASSDASGSSEQYFGPGTRLTVT.

V gene TRBV27 combines with J gene TRBJ1-1; tentatively, D is TRBD1 (5 bases). In germline, CDR1 is MNHEY, CDR2 SMNVEV (reference sequence). The germline V and J ends were trimmed by 5 bases and 2 bases, with 15 bases remaining between them. The CDR3 contains 15 residues. The DNA of the CDR3 is TGTGCCAGCAGTCTGACAGAATACAAAAACACTGAAGCTTTCTTT. This codes for CASSLTEYKNTEAFF.

The J gene is TRBJ1-1, the V gene TRBV6-6; D remains ambiguous. The CDR3 runs to 17 residues. In germline, CDR1 is MNHNY, CDR2 SVGAGI (reference sequence). V shed 8 bases and J shed 0 bases, with 22 bases lying between them. CDR3 DNA: TGTGCCAGCGTAGCGACTGCTATGGTAGCGATGAACACTGAAGCTTTCTTT. This gives the protein CASVATAMVAMNTEAFF.

There are a few counts of this clonotype. The chain is built from TRBV24-1 and TRBJ2-1; TRBD2 might be the D (5 bases). Deletions cut 7 bases from V and 5 bases from J, with 11 bases between. The germline gives CDR1 KGHDR, CDR2 SFDVKD. The CDR3 sequence is 13 residues long. The CDR3 coding sequence is TGTGCCACCAGGGACTTGGGAGACAATGAGCAGTTCTTC. Its translation is CATRDLGDNEQFF.

The V gene is TRBV2, the J gene TRBJ2-2; 10 bases are a match to TRBD2. Germline assignment: CDR1 SNHLY and CDR2 FYNNEI. The CDR3 covers 13 residues. V trimming: 8 bases; J trimming: 8 bases; junction bases outside the gene matches: 5. This CDR3 reads CASLAGVVGELFF. The CDR3 DNA reads TGTGCCAGCCTAGCGGGGGTGGTTGGGGAGCTGTTTTTT.

The chain uses TRBV7-8 and TRBJ2-5; 7 bases match TRBD2. The V gene's germline CDR1 is SGHVS and CDR2 FQNEAQ. V trimming: 5 bases; J trimming: 12 bases; junction bases outside the gene matches: 15. The CDR3 contains 14 residues. The CDR3 loop is CASSRPGLPSEKYF. The CDR3 DNA sequence: TGTGCCAGCAGCCGACCGGGACTACCGAGCGAGAAGTACTTC.